The T cell receptor (beta chain) described here comes from a study of T cell responses to AZD1222 COVID-19 vaccine. Generated by immunoSEQ multiplex PCR, the TCRdb table keeps only in-frame clones and is missing some. Among some 140,000 clones, about 90% were seen once, and the ten largest hold 5.5%. This CDR3 has 16 amino acids. Unmatched junction bases numbered 6, after V lost 0 bases and J lost 5 bases. Looked up from germline, CDR1 is MGHRA and CDR2 is YSYEKL. A single count supports this clone. This specimen consisted of peripheral blood, obtained on day 0 of MenACWY control vaccination. The rearrangement links TRBV4-1 to TRBJ2-1; 8 positions match TRBD2. The origin of this receptor is an adult in good health. CDR3 sequence: CASSQDKSGRDNEQFF. The DNA for the CDR3 is TGCGCCAGCAGCCAAGATAAAAGCGGGAGAGACAATGAGCAGTTCTTC.